This paragraph reports one T cell receptor (beta chain). The ends were cut back, 6 bases at V and 1 base at J, with 21 bases in the middle. Per the germline V gene, CDR1 is MNHEY and CDR2 is SVGEGT. This CDR3 is 17 amino acids long. The data belong to a study of CD8 T cells in Susac syndrome. RNA was extracted with the RNeasy kit, and a quantity of roughly 0.5 to 1 ug was reverse transcribed using random hexamers. One entry per CDR3 protein, called by TCRdb with MiXCR from the immunoSEQ multiplex PCR reads. The data hold 100,000 to 150,000 distinct CDR3 sequences, with 90% to 95% observed a single time.

This receptor was identified in a human donor with multiple sclerosis. The sequenced sample consisted of CD4+ T cells from PBMCs. The genes are TRBV6-2 or TRBV6-3 and TRBJ1-1; D is perhaps TRBD1 (5 bases). CDR3 protein: CASSEEGRATRNTEAFF. The CDR3 DNA is TGTGCCAGCAGCGAAGAGGGACGAGCGACCCGGAACACTGAAGCTTTCTTT.